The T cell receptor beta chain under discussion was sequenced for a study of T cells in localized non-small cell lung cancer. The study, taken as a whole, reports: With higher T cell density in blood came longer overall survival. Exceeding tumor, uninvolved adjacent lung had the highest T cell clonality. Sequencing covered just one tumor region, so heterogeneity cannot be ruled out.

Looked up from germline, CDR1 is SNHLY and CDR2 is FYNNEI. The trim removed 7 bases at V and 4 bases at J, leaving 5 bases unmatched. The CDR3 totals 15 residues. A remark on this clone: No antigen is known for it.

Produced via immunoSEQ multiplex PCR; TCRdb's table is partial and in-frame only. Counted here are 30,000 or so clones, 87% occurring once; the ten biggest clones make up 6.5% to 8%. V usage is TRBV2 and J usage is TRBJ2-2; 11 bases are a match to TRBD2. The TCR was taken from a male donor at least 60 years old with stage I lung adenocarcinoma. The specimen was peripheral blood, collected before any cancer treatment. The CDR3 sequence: CASKGGLAGTGELFF. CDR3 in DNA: TGTGCCAGCAAGGGAGGACTAGCGGGCACCGGGGAGCTGTTTTTT.